The clone carrying this TCR beta chain was seen at least ten times. Its antigen remains unidentified. RNA transcripts yielded amplified TCR beta CDR3 regions. Initially, a first-round RT-PCR of the TCR CDR3 employed the HTBI primer set. TCRdb itself ran the multiplex PCR reads through MiXCR, one entry per CDR3 protein. The sample has about 360,000 distinct CDR3 sequences; about 12% are singletons. The data derive from a study of T cells in Graves' hyperthyroidism and ophthalmopathy. The study's findings and limits: Model output signaled ophthalmopathy a median around 6.9 months ahead of onset. Among thyroid clonotypes expanded above 0.001, most also appeared in blood.

It was considered stable Graves' hyperthyroidism when ophthalmopathy did not progress within 18 months. The source material was blood. This TCR came from a young woman with Graves' hyperthyroidism.

The DNA for the CDR3 is TGTGCCAGCAGTTGGACAGGGAGCAATCAGCCCCAGCATTTT. Translated, it gives CASSWTGSNQPQHF. The chain recombines TRBV5-5 with TRBJ1-5; 8 bases are shared with TRBD1. CDR3 length: 14 amino acids. Germline V gives CDR1 SGHKS, CDR2 YYEKEE (reference sequence). V lost 5 bases and J lost 1; bases outside the gene matches: 2.